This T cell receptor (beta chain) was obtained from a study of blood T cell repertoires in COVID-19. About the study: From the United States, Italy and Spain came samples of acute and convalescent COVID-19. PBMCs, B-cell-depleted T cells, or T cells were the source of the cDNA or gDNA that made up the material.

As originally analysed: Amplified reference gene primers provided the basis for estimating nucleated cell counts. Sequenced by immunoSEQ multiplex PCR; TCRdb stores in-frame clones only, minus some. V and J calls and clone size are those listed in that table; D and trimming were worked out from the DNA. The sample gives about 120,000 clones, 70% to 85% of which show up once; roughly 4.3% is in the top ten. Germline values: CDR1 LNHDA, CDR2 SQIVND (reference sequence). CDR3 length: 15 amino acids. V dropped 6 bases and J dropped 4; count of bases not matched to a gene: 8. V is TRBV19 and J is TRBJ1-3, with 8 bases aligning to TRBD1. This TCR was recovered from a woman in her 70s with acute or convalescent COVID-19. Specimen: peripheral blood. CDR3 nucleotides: TGTGCCAGTAGAGCTGACAGGGGACCGGGAAACACCATATATTTT. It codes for CASRADRGPGNTIYF. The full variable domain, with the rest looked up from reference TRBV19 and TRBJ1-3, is DGGITQSPKYLFRKEGQNVTLSCEQNLNHDAMYWYRQDPGQGLRLIYYSQIVNDFQKGDIAEGYSVSREKKESFPLTVTSAQKNPTAFYLCASRADRGPGNTIYFGEGSWLTVV.